This T cell receptor beta chain was obtained from a study of blood T cell repertoires in COVID-19. Trimming removed 2 bases from V and 1 base from J, with 5 bases in between. The germline CDR1 and CDR2 sequences are MNHEY and SVGAGI. The CDR3 totals 13 residues. On this clone: The same CDR3 arises from other DNA sequences in this sample as well.

This table comes from immunoSEQ multiplex PCR, and its TCRdb copy is limited to in-frame clones, with some not included. The table records about 200,000 clones, approximately 90% of them present only once. This clonotype was obtained from a man aged 35-49 years with acute or convalescent COVID-19. The sequenced sample consisted of peripheral blood. The chain joins TRBV6-5 to TRBJ1-1; D not resolved. The DNA of the CDR3 is TGTGCCAGCAGTTACCCGGGGAACACTGAAGCTTTCTTT. It translates to CASSYPGNTEAFF.